Listed below are T cell receptor beta chains from one sample, sequenced in a study of PD-L1 blockade in urothelial cancer. TCRdb's copy holds only in-frame clones and misses some; the assay was immunoSEQ multiplex PCR. Counted here are about 63,000 clones, 81% occurring once; the ten biggest clones make up under 7.5%. The sequences come from PBMCs, collected around atezolizumab (anti-PD-L1) treatment. The receptors were gathered from a man between 65 and 79 years old with urothelial cancer. CDR3s include the opening cysteine and the closing phenylalanine or tryptophan. Each record gives: V gene, CDR3 length, CDR3 protein.

v_gene: TRBV7-9; len: 15; CDR3aa: CASSAKLRVGNEQFF
v_gene: TRBV10-3; len: 14; CDR3aa: CAIKVSGDDSPLHF
v_gene: TRBV19; len: 12; CDR3aa: CASRGTANGYTF
v_gene: TRBV30; len: 13; CDR3aa: CAWRRTGWDGYTF
v_gene: TRBV5-1; len: 15; CDR3aa: CASSLGGRTDQPQHF
v_gene: TRBV7-2; len: 18; CDR3aa: CASSLAGLVWGEQETQYF
v_gene: TRBV28; len: 16; CDR3aa: CASSSLPRGRQETQYF
v_gene: TRBV5-8; len: 15; CDR3aa: CASSSGLADVGEQFF
v_gene: TRBV27; len: 14; CDR3aa: CASSYHNSNQPQHF
v_gene: TRBV6-1; len: 13; CDR3aa: CATDLRGLYEQYF
v_gene: TRBV4-2; len: 16; CDR3aa: CASSQDPSGGAYEQFF
v_gene: TRBV7-2; len: 15; CDR3aa: CASSLGTSGTYEQYF
v_gene: TRBV9; len: 18; CDR3aa: CASSSGGLAGGPYNEQFF
v_gene: TRBV2; len: 15; CDR3aa: CASSATGFGNQPQHF
v_gene: TRBV11-2; len: 15; CDR3aa: CASSLGRRGTYEQYF
v_gene: TRBV9; len: 15; CDR3aa: CASSVSGGTYNEQFF
v_gene: TRBV18; len: 16; CDR3aa: CASSPPPGAGGETQYF
v_gene: TRBV6-1; len: 13; CDR3aa: CASSDVANEKLFF
v_gene: TRBV15; len: 15; CDR3aa: CATSRQGTSYNEQFF
v_gene: TRBV5-4; len: 15; CDR3aa: CASSFGSAIYNEQFF